This TCR beta chain derives from a study of PD-1 blockade in classical Hodgkin lymphoma. This clone is a singleton in its sample. TCRdb keeps only in-frame clones here, not all; method: immunoSEQ multiplex PCR. The table has about 41,000 clones, roughly three quarters seen once. Between the trimmed V and J ends, which lost 3 bases and 8 bases, there was a span of 14 bases. Germline-derived CDR1 and CDR2 are SGDLS and YYNGEE. The length of the CDR3 is 13 residues. Every single patient, without exception, relapsed after autologous stem cell transplantation, and brentuximab vedotin exposure varied. V and J are TRBV9 and TRBJ1-2; D uncertain. Sequencing was performed on peripheral blood mononuclear cells (PBMCs), taken at baseline. This sequence originates from a human donor with classical Hodgkin lymphoma. This chain's CDR3 is CASSERATYGYTF. Written as DNA, the CDR3 is TGTGCCAGCAGCGAAAGGGCTACATACGGCTACACCTTC.